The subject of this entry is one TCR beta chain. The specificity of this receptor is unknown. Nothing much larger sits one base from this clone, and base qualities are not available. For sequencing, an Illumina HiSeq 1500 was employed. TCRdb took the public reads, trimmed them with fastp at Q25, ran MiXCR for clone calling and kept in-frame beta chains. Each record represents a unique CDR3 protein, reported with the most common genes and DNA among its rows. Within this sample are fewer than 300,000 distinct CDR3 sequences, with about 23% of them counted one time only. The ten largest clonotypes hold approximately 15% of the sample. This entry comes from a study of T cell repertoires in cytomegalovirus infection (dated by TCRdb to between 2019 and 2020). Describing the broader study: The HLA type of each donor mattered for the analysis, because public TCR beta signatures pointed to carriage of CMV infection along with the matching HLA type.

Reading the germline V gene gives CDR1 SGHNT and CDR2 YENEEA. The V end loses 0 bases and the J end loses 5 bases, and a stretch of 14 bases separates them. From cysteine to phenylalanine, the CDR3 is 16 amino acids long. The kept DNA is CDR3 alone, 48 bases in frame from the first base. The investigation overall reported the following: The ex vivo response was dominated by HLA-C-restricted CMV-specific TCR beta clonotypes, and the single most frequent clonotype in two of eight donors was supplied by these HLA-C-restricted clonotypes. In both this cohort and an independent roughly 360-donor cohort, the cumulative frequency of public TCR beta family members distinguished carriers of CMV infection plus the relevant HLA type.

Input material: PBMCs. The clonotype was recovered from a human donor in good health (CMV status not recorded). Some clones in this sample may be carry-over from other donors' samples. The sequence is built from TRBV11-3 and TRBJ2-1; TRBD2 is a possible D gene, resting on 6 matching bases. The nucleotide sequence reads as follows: TGTGCCAGCAGCTTAGAGCGGGGAGTTTCTAACAATGAGCAGTTCTTC. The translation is CASSLERGVSNNEQFF.